This TCR beta chain comes out of a study of blood T cells in healthy people across ages. Turning to the study itself: Capture by template switching was about one barcoded beta molecule per two T cells.

This clonotype was recorded many times. Donor samples were obtained from healthy Caucasian individuals from Russia, aged about 6 to 95. Each sample yielded at least 6 million isolated PBMCs. The CDR3 runs 13 residues. Deletions cut 8 bases from V and 3 bases from J, with 14 bases between. Germline CDR1 and CDR2: SQVTM and ANQGSEA. A sample-barcoded 5' primer and a J-beta primer mix were used in a second PCR of roughly 6 to 11 cycles. One entry per CDR3 protein, called by TCRdb with MiXCR from the 5' RACE reads. The top ten clones hold approximately 11% of a sample with some 1.6 million distinct CDR3 sequences, almost 35% of them seen once.

The clonotype originates from a woman aged 25 to 39 in good health. The gene calls are TRBV29-1 and TRBJ2-1; a possible D gene is TRBD2 (6 bases). Material: blood. For the CDR3, the DNA is TGCAGCTCTATCAGAGCGGGCTACAATGAGCAGTTCTTC. Its translation: CSSIRAGYNEQFF.